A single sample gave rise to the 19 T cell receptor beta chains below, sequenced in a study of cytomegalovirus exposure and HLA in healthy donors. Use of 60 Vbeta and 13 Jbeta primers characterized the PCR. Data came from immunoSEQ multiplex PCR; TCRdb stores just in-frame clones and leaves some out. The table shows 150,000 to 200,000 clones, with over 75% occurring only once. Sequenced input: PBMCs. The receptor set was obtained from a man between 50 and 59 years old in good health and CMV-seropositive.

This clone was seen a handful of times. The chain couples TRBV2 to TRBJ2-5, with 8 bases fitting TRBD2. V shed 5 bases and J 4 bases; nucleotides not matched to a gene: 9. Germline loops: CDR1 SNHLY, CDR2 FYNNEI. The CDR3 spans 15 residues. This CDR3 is CASSSAGVTAETQYF. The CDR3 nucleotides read TGTGCCAGCAGTTCAGCGGGGGTGACGGCAGAGACCCAGTACTTC.

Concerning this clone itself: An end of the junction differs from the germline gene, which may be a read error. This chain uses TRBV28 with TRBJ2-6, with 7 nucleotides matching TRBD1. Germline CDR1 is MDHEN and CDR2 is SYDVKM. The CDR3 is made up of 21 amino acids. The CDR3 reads CASGLSRTGYFLGSGANVLTF. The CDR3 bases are TGTGCCAGCGGTTTATCAAGGACAGGTTACTTCTTGGGATCTGGGGCCAACGTCCTGACTTTC.

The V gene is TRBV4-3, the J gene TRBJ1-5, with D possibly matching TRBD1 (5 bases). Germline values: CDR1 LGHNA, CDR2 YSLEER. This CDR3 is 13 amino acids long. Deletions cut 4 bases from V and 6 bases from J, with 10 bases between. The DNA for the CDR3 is TGCGCCAGCAGCCTAACAGACAGTCAGCCCCAGCATTTT. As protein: CASSLTDSQPQHF.

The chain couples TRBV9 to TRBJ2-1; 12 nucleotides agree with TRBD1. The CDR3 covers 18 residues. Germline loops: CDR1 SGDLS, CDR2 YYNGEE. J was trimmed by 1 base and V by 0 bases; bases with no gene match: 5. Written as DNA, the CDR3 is TGTGCCAGCAGCGTAGGGGGGACAGGGGGCAGGTCCTACAATGAGCAGTTCTTC. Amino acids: CASSVGGTGGRSYNEQFF.

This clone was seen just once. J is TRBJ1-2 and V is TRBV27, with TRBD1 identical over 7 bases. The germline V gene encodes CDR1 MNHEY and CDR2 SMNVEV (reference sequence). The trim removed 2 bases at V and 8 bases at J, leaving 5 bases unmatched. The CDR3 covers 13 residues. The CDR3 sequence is CASSLDRVGGYTF. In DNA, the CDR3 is TGTGCCAGCAGTTTAGACAGGGTCGGCGGCTACACCTTC.

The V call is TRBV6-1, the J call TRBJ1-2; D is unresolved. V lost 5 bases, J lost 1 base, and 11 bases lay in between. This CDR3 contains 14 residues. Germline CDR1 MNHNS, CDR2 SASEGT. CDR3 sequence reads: CASSPSPGNYGYTF. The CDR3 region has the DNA TGTGCCAGCAGTCCTTCGCCGGGTAACTATGGCTACACCTTC.

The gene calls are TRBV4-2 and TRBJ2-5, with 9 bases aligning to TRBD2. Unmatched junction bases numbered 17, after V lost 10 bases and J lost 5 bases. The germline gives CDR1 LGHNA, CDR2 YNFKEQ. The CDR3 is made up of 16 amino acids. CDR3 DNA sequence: TGTGCCACATCTTCGGGGCTAGCGGGGCTTCGGGAGACCCAGTACTTC. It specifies CATSSGLAGLRETQYF.

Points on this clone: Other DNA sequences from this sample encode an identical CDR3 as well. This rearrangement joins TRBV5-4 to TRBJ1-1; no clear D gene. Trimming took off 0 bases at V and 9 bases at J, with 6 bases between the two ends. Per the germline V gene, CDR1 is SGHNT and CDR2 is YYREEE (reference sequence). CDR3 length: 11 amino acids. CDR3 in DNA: TGTGCCAGCAGCTTGGGTCCCAAAGCTTTCTTT. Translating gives CASSLGPKAFF.

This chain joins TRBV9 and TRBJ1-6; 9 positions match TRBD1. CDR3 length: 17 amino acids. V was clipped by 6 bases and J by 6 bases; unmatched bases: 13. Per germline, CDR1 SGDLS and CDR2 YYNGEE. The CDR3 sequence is CASTTGGDRESNSPLHF. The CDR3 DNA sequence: TGTGCCAGCACCACCGGGGGGGACAGGGAAAGTAATTCACCCCTCCACTTT.

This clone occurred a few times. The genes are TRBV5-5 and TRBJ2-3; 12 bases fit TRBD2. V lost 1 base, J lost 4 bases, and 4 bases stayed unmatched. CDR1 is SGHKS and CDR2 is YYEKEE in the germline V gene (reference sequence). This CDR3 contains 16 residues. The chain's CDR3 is CASSLRLAGEADTQYF. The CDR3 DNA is TGTGCCAGCAGCTTGCGACTAGCGGGGGAAGCAGATACGCAGTATTTT.

CDR3 sequence: CASSQAGEQETQYF. CDR3 DNA sequence: TGTGCCAGCAGCCAAGCGGGGGAACAAGAGACCCAGTACTTC. The V call is TRBV28, the J call TRBJ2-5; 8 positions match TRBD2. The CDR3 length is 14 residues. V dropped 6 bases and J dropped 2; count of bases not matched to a gene: 5. Germline CDR1 is MDHEN and CDR2 is SYDVKM.

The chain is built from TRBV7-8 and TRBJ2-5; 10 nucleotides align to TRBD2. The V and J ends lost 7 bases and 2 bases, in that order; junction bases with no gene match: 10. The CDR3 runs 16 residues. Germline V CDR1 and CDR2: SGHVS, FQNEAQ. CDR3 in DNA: TGTGCCAGCAACCAAAATAGCGGGGGGACGCAAGAGACCCAGTACTTC. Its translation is CASNQNSGGTQETQYF. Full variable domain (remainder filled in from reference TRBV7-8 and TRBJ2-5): GAGVSQSPRYKVAKRGQDVALRCDPISGHVSLFWYQQALGQGPEFLTYFQNEAQLDKSGLPSDRFFAERPEGSVSTLKIQRTQQEDSAVYLCASNQNSGGTQETQYFGPGTRLLVL.

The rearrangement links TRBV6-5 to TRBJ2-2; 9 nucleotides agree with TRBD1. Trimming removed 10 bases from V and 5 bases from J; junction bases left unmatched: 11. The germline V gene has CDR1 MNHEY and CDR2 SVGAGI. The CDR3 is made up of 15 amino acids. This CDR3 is CATRRGQGITGELFF. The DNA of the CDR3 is TGTGCCACCCGAAGAGGACAGGGGATAACCGGGGAGCTGTTTTTT.

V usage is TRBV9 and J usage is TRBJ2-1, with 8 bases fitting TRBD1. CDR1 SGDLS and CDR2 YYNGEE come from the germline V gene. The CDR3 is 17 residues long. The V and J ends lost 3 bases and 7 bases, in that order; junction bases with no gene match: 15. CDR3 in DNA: TGTGCCAGCAGCGAAACCTCTCAGGGGGCAAGGGGGAATGAGCAGTTCTTC. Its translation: CASSETSQGARGNEQFF.

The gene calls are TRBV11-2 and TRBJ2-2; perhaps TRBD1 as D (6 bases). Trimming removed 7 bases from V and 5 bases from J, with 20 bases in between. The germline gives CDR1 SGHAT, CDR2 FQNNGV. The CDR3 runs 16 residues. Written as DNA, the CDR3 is TGTGCCAGCATCAAGACCACAGGGTTCCTGACCGGGGAGCTGTTTTTT. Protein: CASIKTTGFLTGELFF.

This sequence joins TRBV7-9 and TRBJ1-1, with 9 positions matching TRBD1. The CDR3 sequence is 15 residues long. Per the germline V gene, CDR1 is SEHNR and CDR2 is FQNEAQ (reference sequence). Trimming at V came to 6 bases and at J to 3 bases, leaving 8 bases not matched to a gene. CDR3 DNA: TGTGCCAGCAGGGGGACAGGGACCCGACACACTGAAGCTTTCTTT. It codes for CASRGTGTRHTEAFF. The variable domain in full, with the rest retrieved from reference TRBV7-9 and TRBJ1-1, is DTGVSQNPRHKITKRGQNVTFRCDPISEHNRLYWYRQTLGQGPEFLTYFQNEAQLEKSRLLSDRFSAERPKGSFSTLEIQRTEQGDSAMYLCASRGTGTRHTEAFFGQGTRLTVV.

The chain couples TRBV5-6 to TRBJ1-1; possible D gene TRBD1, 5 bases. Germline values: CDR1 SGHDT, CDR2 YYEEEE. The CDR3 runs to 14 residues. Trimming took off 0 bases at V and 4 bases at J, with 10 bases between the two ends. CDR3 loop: CASSLGWGFTEAFF. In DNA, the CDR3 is TGTGCCAGCAGCTTGGGGTGGGGCTTCACTGAAGCTTTCTTT.

DNA of the CDR3: TGTGCCAGCATGCGGGGGGCCTCGGTAGATACGCAGTATTTT. Translating it yields CASMRGASVDTQYF. The gene calls are TRBV2 and TRBJ2-3; 8 bases fit TRBD2. Germline CDR1 is SNHLY and CDR2 is FYNNEI. With V trimmed by 7 bases and J by 5 bases, 8 bases remained unmatched. The CDR3 covers 14 residues.

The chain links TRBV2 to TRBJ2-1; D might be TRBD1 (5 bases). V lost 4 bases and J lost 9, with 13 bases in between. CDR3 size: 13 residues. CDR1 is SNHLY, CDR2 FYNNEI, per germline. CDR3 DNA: TGTGCCAGCAGTGTGGGTCAAGGGGCTGAGCAGTTCTTC. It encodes CASSVGQGAEQFF.